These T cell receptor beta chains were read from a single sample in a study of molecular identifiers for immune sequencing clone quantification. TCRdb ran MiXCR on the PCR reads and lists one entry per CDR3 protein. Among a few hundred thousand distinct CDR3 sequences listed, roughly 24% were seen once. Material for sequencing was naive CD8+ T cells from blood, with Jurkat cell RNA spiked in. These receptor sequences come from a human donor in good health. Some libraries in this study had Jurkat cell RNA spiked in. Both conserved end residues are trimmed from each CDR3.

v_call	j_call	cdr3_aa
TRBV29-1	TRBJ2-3	SISGESTDTQY
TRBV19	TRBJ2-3	APRQGNTDTQY
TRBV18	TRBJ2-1	ASSPQDNSYEQF
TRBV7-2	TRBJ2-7	ASSMRQVSSYEQY
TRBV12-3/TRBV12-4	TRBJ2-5	ASSLVVGETQY
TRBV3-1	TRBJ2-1	ASSPGTRKF
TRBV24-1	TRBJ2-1	ATRNRGGDEQF
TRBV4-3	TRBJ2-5	ASSPRWGDKETQY
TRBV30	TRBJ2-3	AWSVLGPTDTQY
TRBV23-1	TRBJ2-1	ASSHIRDRAVYEQF
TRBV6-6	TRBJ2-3	ASSYRGTFTDTQY
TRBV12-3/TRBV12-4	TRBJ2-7	ASTFTYEQY
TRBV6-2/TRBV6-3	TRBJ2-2	ASSHGELF
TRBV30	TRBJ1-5	AWSVWGENQPQH
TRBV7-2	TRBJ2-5	ASSTGLGQETQY